Presented here are 8 T cell receptor beta chains from one specimen sequenced in a study of T cell responses to AZD1222 COVID-19 vaccine. Measured with immunoSEQ multiplex PCR; TCRdb has only the in-frame clones, and not every one. The repertoire holds 90,000 to 120,000 clones, approximately 87% seen once, with 3% to 3.5% in the top ten. The source material was peripheral blood, sampled on day 0 of AZD1222 vaccination. These receptors were taken from an adult in good health.

The chain employs TRBV5-1 and TRBJ2-1; the match to TRBD1 covers 9 bases. Germline V gives CDR1 SGHRS, CDR2 YFSETQ. This CDR3 contains 16 residues. Losses at the gene ends were 4 bases for V and 7 bases for J; bases not matched to a gene: 12. Here the CDR3 reads CASSPSGQGGRNEQFF. The CDR3 DNA follows: TGCGCCAGCAGCCCATCGGGACAGGGAGGGAGGAATGAGCAGTTCTTC.

This chain joins TRBV7-9 and TRBJ1-2, with D unresolved. CDR1 and CDR2 from the germline V gene are SEHNR and FQNEAQ (reference sequence). This CDR3 spans 13 amino acids. The V gene lost 5 bases and the J gene lost 5 bases, with 12 bases spanning the gap. The CDR3: CASSPSGRYGYTF. The CDR3 DNA sequence: TGTGCCAGCAGCCCCAGTGGACGTTATGGCTACACCTTC.

The CDR3 DNA sequence: TGCGCCAGCAGCCTGGAGGTGAGCTCCTACGAGCAGTACTTC. Encoded protein: CASSLEVSSYEQYF. The chain links TRBV4-3 to TRBJ2-7; D may be TRBD2 (5 bases). The CDR3 loop spans 14 amino acids. Germline V gene sequence: CDR1 LGHNA, CDR2 YSLEER. V was shortened by 4 bases and J by 0 bases, with 10 bases between the two germline ends.

The rearrangement links TRBV27 to TRBJ1-6, with 7 bases fitting TRBD1. CDR1 is MNHEY and CDR2 is SMNVEV in the germline V gene (reference sequence). Losses at the gene ends were 1 base for V and 7 bases for J; bases not matched to a gene: 7. The CDR3 runs to 16 residues. The CDR3 here is CASSLLKTGPNSPLHF. In nucleotides, the CDR3 is TGTGCCAGCAGTTTATTGAAGACAGGGCCCAATTCACCCCTCCACTTT.

This chain joins TRBV4-3 and TRBJ1-1, with 7 nucleotides matching TRBD1. The germline V gene has CDR1 LGHNA and CDR2 YSLEER. Trimming took 6 bases from V and 2 from J; bases not matched to a gene: 6. The CDR3 is made up of 14 amino acids. CDR3 region: CASRPGTENTEAFF. DNA for the CDR3: TGCGCCAGCAGGCCTGGGACAGAAAACACTGAAGCTTTCTTT.

The gene calls are TRBV5-4 and TRBJ2-1; TRBD2 agrees at 11 bases. The germline CDR1 and CDR2 sequences are SGHNT and YYREEE (reference sequence). V gave up 2 bases and J gave up 9 bases; unmatched junction bases: 4. CDR3 size: 14 residues. The CDR3 loop reads CASSLLAGVTEQFF. CDR3 nucleotide sequence: TGTGCCAGCAGCTTACTAGCGGGGGTCACTGAGCAGTTCTTC.

J is TRBJ1-6 and V is TRBV7-9; D is uncertain. The CDR3 covers 13 residues. The V gene's germline CDR1 is SEHNR and CDR2 FQNEAQ (reference sequence). Trimming cost V 3 bases and J 7 bases, with 7 bases left between them. In DNA, the CDR3 is TGTGCCAGCAGCTTTTGGGGAAATTCACCCCTCCACTTT. Translating it yields CASSFWGNSPLHF.

This chain uses TRBV10-3 with TRBJ1-5, with D uncertain. The germline gives CDR1 ENHRY, CDR2 SYGVKD. The V end lost 2 bases, the J end lost 1 base, and 3 bases lay between the germline ends. The CDR3 loop spans 13 amino acids. In DNA form, the CDR3 reads TGTGCCATCAGTGAGGGGAGCAATCAGCCCCAGCATTTT. Translated, it gives CAISEGSNQPQHF.